A single TCR beta chain is shown here with its context. The record originates from a study of blood T cell repertoires in COVID-19. Whole-study context: Sites in the United States, Italy and Spain provided acute and convalescent COVID-19 samples.

Original data processing: Counts of nucleated cells, estimated from reference gene primer amplification, were obtained. Here immunoSEQ multiplex PCR was the method, and the copy in TCRdb shows in-frame clones only, minus some. The V and J calls and clone size are taken from that table; D and trimming were inferred from the DNA. The sample carries approximately 90,000 clones, roughly four fifths recorded once. Germline CDR1 SQVTM, CDR2 ANQGSEA. This CDR3 contains 14 residues. V gave up 4 bases and J gave up 0 bases, with 13 bases separating them. The source is a woman over 75 with acute or convalescent COVID-19. The rearrangement joins TRBV29-1 to TRBJ2-7; D possibly corresponds to TRBD1 (5 bases). Sample: peripheral blood. CDR3 in amino acids: CSVGGVGASYEQYF. CDR3 bases: TGCAGCGTTGGCGGTGTAGGGGCCTCCTACGAGCAGTACTTC.